Below are 2 T cell receptor beta chains sequenced from a single sample in a study of circulating and synovial CD4+ cells in juvenile arthritis. Libraries were prepared by immunoSEQ multiplex PCR; TCRdb keeps only in-frame clonotypes and omits some of them. The sample gives tens of thousands of clones, 90% to 95% of which show up once; approximately 0.7% is in the top ten. The sample consisted of CD4+ T cells from blood. These TCRs come from a human donor with juvenile idiopathic arthritis.

The gene calls are TRBV27 and TRBJ1-1, with 8 bases identical to TRBD1. V trimming: 5 bases; J trimming: 1 base; junction bases outside the gene matches: 3. Germline V CDR1 and CDR2: MNHEY, SMNVEV (reference sequence). The CDR3 runs to 14 residues. CDR3 sequence (DNA): TGTGCCAGCAGTCGACAGGGGCCGAACACTGAAGCTTTCTTT. The encoded protein is CASSRQGPNTEAFF.

This chain connects TRBV27 to TRBJ2-5, with D perhaps TRBD1 (6 bases). Looked up from germline, CDR1 is MNHEY and CDR2 is SMNVEV (reference sequence). V lost 5 bases to trimming and J lost 7 bases, with 20 bases between them. This CDR3 spans 15 amino acids. CDR3 DNA sequence: TGTGCCAGCAGTCCCGGGCAGGGGATGGTGGGGACCCAGTACTTC. Amino acid sequence: CASSPGQGMVGTQYF.